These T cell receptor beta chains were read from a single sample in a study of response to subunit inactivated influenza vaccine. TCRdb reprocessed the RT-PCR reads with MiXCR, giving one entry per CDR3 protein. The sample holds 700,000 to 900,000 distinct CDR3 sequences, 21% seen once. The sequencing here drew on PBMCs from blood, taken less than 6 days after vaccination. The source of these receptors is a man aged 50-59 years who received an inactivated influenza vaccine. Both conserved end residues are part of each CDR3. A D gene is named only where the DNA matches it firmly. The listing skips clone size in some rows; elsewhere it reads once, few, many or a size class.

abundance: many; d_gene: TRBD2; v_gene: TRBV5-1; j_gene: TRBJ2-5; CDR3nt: TGCGCCAGCAGCTTGGCCCCTAGCGGGGGCGGGGAGACCCAGTACTTC; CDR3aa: CASSLAPSGGGETQYF
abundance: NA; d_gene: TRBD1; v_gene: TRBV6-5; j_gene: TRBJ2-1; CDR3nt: TGTGCCAGCAGTTACTCCGGTGGACAGGGGGATGAGCAGTTCTTC; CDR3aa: CASSYSGGQGDEQFF
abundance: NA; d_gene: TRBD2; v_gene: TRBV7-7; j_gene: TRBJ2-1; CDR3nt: TGTGCCAGCAGCCCGCGGGAGTCGATCTACAATGAGCAGTTCTTC; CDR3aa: CASSPRESIYNEQFF
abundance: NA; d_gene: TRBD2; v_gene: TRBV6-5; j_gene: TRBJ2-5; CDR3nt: TGTGCCAGCAGTTACTCCCTAGCGGGAGTCCTCCAAGAGACCCAGTACTTC; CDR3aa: CASSYSLAGVLQETQYF
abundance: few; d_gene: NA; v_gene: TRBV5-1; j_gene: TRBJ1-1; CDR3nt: TGCGCCAGCAGCTCACGGATCGAGGGCACTGAAGCTTTCTTT; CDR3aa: CASSSRIEGTEAFF
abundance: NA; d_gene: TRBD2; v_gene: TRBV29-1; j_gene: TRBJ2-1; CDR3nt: TGCAGCGTTGTCCGCTCCCCCCAGAGGACTAGCGTGTCCTACAATGAGCAGTTCTTC; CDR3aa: CSVVRSPQRTSVSYNEQFF
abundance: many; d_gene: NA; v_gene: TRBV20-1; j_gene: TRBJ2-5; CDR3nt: TGCAGTGCTAAGACAGAGTACCGTGAGACCCAGTACTTC; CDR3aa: CSAKTEYRETQYF
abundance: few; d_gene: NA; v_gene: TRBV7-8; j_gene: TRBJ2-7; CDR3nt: TGTGCCAGCAGCCCCAGCAGGGGAGGCTACGAGCAGTACTTC; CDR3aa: CASSPSRGGYEQYF
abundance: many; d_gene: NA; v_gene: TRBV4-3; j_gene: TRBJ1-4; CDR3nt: TGCGCCAGCAGCCAAGATAGGGGAAAACTGTTTTTT; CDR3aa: CASSQDRGKLFF
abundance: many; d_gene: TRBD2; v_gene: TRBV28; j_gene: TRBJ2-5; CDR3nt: TGTGCCAGCAGTTTAAATCTCTGGGACTACCATGGAGAGACCCAGTACTTC; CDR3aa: CASSLNLWDYHGETQYF
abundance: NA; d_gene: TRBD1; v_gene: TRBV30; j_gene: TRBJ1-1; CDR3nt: TGTGCCTGGCGGGACAGACCATCCAACACTGAAGCTTTCTTT; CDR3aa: CAWRDRPSNTEAFF
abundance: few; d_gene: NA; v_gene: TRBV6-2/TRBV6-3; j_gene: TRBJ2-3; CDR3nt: TGTGCCAGCAGTCCTCAGGTTTCGATGACAGATACGCAGTATTTT; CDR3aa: CASSPQVSMTDTQYF
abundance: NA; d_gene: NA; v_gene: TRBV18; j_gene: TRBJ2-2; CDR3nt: TGTGCCAGCTCGAATCGCGGGAACACCGGGGAGCTGTTTTTT; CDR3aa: CASSNRGNTGELFF
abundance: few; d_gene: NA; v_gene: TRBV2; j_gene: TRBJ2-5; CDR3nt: TGTGCCAGCAGCGAATGGCCACGAATCCAAGAGACCCAGTACTTC; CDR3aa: CASSEWPRIQETQYF
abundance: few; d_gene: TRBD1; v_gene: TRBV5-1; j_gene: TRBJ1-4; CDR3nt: TGCGCCAGCAGCCTCGGACAGGGGGGTGTGGAAAAACTGTTTTTT; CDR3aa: CASSLGQGGVEKLFF
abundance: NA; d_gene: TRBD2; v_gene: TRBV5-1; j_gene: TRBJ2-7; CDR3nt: TGCGCCAGCAGTTACGGGGGGGGCGACAACTACGAGCAGTACTTC; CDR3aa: CASSYGGGDNYEQYF
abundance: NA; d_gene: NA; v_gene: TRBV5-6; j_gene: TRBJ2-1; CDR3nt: TGTGCCAGCAGCTTGAGAGTTGAGCAGTTCTTC; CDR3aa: CASSLRVEQFF
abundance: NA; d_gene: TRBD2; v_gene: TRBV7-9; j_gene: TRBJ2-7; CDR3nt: TGTGCCAGCAGCTTAACCCGGGGAGGGACCTTGGAGAAAGAGCAGTACTTC; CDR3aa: CASSLTRGGTLEKEQYF
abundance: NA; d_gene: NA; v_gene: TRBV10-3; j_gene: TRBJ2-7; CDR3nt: TGTGCCATCAGTGATAGCGGAAGCATTTACGAGCAGTACTTC; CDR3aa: CAISDSGSIYEQYF
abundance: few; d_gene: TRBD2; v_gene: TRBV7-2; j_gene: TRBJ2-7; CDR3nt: TGTGCCAGCAGTTCTACCGGCGGGGGGGCCTACGAGCAGTACTTC; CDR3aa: CASSSTGGGAYEQYF
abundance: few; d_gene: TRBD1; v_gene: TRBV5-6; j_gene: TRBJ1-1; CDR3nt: TGTGCCAGCAGCTTGGAGGGCAGGGGGGCCATGAACACTGAAGCTTTCTTT; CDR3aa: CASSLEGRGAMNTEAFF
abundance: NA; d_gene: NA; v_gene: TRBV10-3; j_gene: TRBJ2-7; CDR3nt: TGTGCCATCAGTGAGTCATGGCTTGCTAACGAGCAGTACTTC; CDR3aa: CAISESWLANEQYF
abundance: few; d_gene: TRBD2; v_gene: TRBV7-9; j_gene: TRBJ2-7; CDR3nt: TGTGCCATCACGGGGAGGGACTACGAGCAGTACTTC; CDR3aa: CAITGRDYEQYF
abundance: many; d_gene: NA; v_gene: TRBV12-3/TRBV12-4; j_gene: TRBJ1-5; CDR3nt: TGTGCCAGCAGTTTAGCGTGGCAGCATAGCAATCAGCCCCAGCATTTT; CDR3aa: CASSLAWQHSNQPQHF
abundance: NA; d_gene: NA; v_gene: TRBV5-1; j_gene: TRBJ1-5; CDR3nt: TGCGCCAGCAGCTTTGGGGTGAATCAGCCCCAGCATTTT; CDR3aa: CASSFGVNQPQHF
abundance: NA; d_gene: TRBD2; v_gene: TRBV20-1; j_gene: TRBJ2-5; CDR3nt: TGCAGTGCCCCCCCCGGGGGGAATAAAGAGACCCAGTACTTC; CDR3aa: CSAPPGGNKETQYF
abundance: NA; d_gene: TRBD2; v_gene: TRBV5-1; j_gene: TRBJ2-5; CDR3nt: TGCGCCAGCAGCTTGGAGGGTAGCGGGACCCCGACCCAGTACTTC; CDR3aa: CASSLEGSGTPTQYF
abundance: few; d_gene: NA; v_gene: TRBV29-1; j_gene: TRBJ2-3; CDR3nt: TGCAGCGTTGGAGGGCGCTCCGATACGCAGTATTTT; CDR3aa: CSVGGRSDTQYF
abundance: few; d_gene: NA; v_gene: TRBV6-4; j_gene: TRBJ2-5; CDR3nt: TGTGCCAGCAGTGACTCTTTTGGGGGATTCGAGACCCAGTACTTC; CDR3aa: CASSDSFGGFETQYF
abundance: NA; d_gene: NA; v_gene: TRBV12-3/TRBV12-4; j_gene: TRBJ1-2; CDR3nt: TGTGCCAGCAGTCTCGGAGGGGGGCCGGGGGGCTACACCTTC; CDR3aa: CASSLGGGPGGYTF
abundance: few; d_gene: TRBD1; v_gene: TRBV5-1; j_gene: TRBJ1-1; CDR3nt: TGCGCCAGCAGCTTGACAGGGGCTGAAGCTTTCTTT; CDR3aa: CASSLTGAEAFF
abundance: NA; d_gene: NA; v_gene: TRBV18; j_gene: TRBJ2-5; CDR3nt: TGTGCCAGCTCACCACCGTCCACCCAAGAGACCCAGTACTTC; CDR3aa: CASSPPSTQETQYF
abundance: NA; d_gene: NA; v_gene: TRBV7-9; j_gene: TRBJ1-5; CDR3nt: TGTGCCAGCAGTAGAACAGGGAGGCTTGTTCAGCCCCAGCATTTT; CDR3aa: CASSRTGRLVQPQHF
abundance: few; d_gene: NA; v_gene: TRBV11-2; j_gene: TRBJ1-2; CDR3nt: TGTGCCAGCAGCTATCAACCGCGGGATAACTATGGCTACACCTTC; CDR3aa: CASSYQPRDNYGYTF
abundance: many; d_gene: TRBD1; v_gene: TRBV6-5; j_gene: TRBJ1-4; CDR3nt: TGTGCCAGCAGTTACACTGGGACAGGGGGAGAAAAACTGTTTTTT; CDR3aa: CASSYTGTGGEKLFF
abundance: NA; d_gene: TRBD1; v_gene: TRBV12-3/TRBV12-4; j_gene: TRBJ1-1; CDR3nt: TGTGCCAGCAGCTCGAGGACAGGGTACGCTGAAGCTTTCTTT; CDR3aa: CASSSRTGYAEAFF
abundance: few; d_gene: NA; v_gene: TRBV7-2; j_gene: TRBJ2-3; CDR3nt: TGTGCCCCTATATTTTGCCCACCGAGGGACGCAGATACGCAGTATTTT; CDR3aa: CAPIFCPPRDADTQYF
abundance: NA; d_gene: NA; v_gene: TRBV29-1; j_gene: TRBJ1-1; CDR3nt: TGCAGCGTTGGGGCAGGGATGAACATTGAAGCTTTCTTT; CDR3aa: CSVGAGMNIEAFF
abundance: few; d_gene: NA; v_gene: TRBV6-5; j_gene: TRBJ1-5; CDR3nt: TGTGCCAGCAGTTACCCTCGGCAGGGTCAGCCCCAGCATTTT; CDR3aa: CASSYPRQGQPQHF
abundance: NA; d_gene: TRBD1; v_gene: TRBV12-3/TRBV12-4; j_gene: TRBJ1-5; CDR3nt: TGTGCCAGCAGTTCCGGGACAGGGATATATCAGCCCCAGCATTTT; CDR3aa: CASSSGTGIYQPQHF
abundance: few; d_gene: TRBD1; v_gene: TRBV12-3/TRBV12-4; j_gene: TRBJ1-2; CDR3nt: TGTGCCAGCAGACTTGACAGGGGTTTTGGCTACACCTTC; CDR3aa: CASRLDRGFGYTF
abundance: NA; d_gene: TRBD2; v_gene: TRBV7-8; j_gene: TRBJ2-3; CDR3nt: TGTGCCAGCAGCTTATCACCTAGCGGGGGATCGGATACGCAGTATTTT; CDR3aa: CASSLSPSGGSDTQYF
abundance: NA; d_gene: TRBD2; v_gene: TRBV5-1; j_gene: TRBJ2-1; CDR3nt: TGCGCCAGCAGCTACGGGACTAGCGGGAACTACAATGAGCAGTTCTTC; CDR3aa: CASSYGTSGNYNEQFF
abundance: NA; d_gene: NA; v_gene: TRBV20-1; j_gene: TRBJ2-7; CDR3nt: TGCAGTGCCCCCTCCGTGGCCCGTGGGGACGAGCAGTACTTC; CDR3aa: CSAPSVARGDEQYF
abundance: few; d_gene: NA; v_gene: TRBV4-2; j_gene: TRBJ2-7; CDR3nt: TGTGCCAGCAGCCTGCGGACATTCGGAGACGAGCAGTACTTC; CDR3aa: CASSLRTFGDEQYF
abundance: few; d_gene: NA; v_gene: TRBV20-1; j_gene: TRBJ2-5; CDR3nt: TGCAGTGTTCTCTCGGAGGAGGGGGAAGAGACCCAGTACTTC; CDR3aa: CSVLSEEGEETQYF
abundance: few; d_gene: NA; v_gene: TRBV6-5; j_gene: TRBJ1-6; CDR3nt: TGTGCCAGCAGTTACTTCACAAATTCACCCCTCCACTTT; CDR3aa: CASSYFTNSPLHF
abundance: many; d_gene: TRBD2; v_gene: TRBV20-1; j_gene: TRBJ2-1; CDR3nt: TGCAGTGCTAGAGATGGAGGACTAGCGGGCAATGAGCAGTTCTTC; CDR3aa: CSARDGGLAGNEQFF
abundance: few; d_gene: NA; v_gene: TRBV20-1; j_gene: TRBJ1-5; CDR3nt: TGCAGTGCTAGGGGGGGCCCTCTAAATCAGCCCCAGCATTTT; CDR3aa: CSARGGPLNQPQHF
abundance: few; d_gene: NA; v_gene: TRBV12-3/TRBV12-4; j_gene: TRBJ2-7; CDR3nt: TGTGCCACAAGGGGGGCAGGGGACCCCTACGAGCAGTACTTC; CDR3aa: CATRGAGDPYEQYF
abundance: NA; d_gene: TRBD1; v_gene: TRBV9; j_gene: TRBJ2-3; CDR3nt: TGTGCCAGCAGTGATGACAGGGGAGATACGCAGTATTTT; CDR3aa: CASSDDRGDTQYF
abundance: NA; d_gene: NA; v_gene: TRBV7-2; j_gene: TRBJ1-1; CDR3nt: TGTGCCAGCAGCTTAGCTTCGGGGCTTGAAGCTTTCTTT; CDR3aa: CASSLASGLEAFF
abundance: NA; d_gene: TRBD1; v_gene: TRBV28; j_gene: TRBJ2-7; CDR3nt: TGTGCCAGCAGTACAGGGGGCTCCCTCTACGAGCAGTACTTC; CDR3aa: CASSTGGSLYEQYF
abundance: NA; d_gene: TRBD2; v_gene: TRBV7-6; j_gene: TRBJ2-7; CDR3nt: TGTGCCAGCAGCGTGACTAGCGGGGCTTCCTACGAGCAGTACTTC; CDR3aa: CASSVTSGASYEQYF
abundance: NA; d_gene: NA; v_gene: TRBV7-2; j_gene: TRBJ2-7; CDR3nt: TGTGCCAGCAGCTTAGAAGCAGGGGGGTCCTACGAGCAGTACTTC; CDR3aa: CASSLEAGGSYEQYF
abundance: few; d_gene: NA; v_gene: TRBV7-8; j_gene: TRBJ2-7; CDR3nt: TGTGCCAGCAGCTTAGAAAGTCGGGACTACGAGCAGTACTTC; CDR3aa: CASSLESRDYEQYF
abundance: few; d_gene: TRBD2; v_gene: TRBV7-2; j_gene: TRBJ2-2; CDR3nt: TGTGCCAGCAGGAGGACTAGTGCGAACACCGGGGAGCTGTTTTTT; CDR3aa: CASRRTSANTGELFF
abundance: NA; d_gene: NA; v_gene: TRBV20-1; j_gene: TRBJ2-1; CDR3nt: TGCAGTGCTAGTCTCTGGGGGAGAGGCGATGAGCAGTTCTTC; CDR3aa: CSASLWGRGDEQFF
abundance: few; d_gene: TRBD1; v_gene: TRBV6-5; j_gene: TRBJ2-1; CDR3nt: TGTGCCAGCAGTTGGGACAGGGTGAGCAATGAGCAGTTCTTC; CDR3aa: CASSWDRVSNEQFF
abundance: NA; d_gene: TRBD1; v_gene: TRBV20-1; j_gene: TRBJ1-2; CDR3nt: TGCAGTGCTAGCAACAGGGGGCTGGGCTACACCTTC; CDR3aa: CSASNRGLGYTF